These 32 T cell receptor beta chains were all obtained from the same sample, sequenced in a study of cytomegalovirus exposure and HLA in healthy donors. PCR was performed using 60 Vbeta and 13 Jbeta primers. Assay used: immunoSEQ multiplex PCR; TCRdb lists only in-frame clones, some missing. This sample carries about 110,000 clones, with around 4% going to the ten biggest clones. Sequenced material: PBMCs. The receptors derive from a man aged 18 to 29 in good health and CMV-seronegative.

V and J are TRBV9 and TRBJ1-2; 9 nucleotides align to TRBD1. V lost 4 bases and J lost 10; bases outside the gene matches: 11. This CDR3 is built from 14 residues. Germline V gene lookup returns CDR1 SGDLS and CDR2 YYNGEE. CDR3 DNA: TGTGCCAGCAGCTCACAGGGACAGGGTACGGCCTACACCTTC. It translates to CASSSQGQGTAYTF.

J is TRBJ1-1 and V is TRBV7-6, with 7 positions matching TRBD1. Germline assignment: CDR1 SGHVS and CDR2 FNYEAQ. Trimming at V came to 5 bases and at J to 3 bases, leaving 12 bases not matched to a gene. This CDR3 comprises 16 residues. Here the CDR3 DNA reads TGTGCCAGCAGCCTCCGGACAGGAGGTGAGGACACTGAAGCTTTCTTT. Translating it yields CASSLRTGGEDTEAFF.

This sequence joins TRBV15 and TRBJ2-5, with D perhaps matching TRBD1 (6 bases). TRBJ2-7 explains the end of the DNA better; the J call may be wrong. Germline V gives CDR1 LNHNV, CDR2 YYDKDF (reference sequence). This CDR3 is 14 amino acids long. The CDR3 is CATSRGTDSYEQYF. CDR3 bases: TGTGCCACCAGCAGAGGGACAGACTCATACGAGCAGTACTTC.

The chain's CDR3 is CASKLAASYEQYF. The CDR3 nucleotides read TGTGCCAGCAAGCTAGCGGCCTCCTACGAGCAGTACTTC. The rearrangement uses TRBV7-2 and TRBJ2-7; TRBD2 matches at 7 bases. There are 13 residues in the CDR3. V lost 7 bases to trimming and J lost 0 bases; unmatched junction nucleotides: 3. Germline V gives CDR1 SGHTA, CDR2 FQGNSA.

The rearrangement joins TRBV6-5 to TRBJ2-7, with a tentative D call TRBD1 (6 bases). CDR1 and CDR2 (germline): MNHEY, SVGAGI. CDR3 length: 13 amino acids. Trimming cost V 5 bases and J 7 bases, with 15 bases left between them. The CDR3: CASSPTGSGEQYF. The CDR3 DNA follows: TGTGCCAGCAGTCCAACAGGGTCTGGGGAGCAGTACTTC.

V gene TRBV4-1 combines with J gene TRBJ1-2; 8 nucleotides match TRBD1. The junction had 14 bases not matched to a gene; V was cut back by 0 bases and J by 2 bases. The CDR3 covers 19 residues. CDR1 and CDR2 from the germline V gene are MGHRA and YSYEKL. The CDR3 loop reads CASSQETPGQANRNYGYTF. The CDR3 nucleotides read TGCGCCAGCAGCCAAGAAACCCCGGGACAGGCGAACCGAAACTATGGCTACACCTTC.

The V and J genes are TRBV5-1 and TRBJ2-2; possibly TRBD2 for D (5 bases). CDR3 size: 14 residues. The germline V gene has CDR1 SGHRS and CDR2 YFSETQ. V was cut by 5 bases and J by 5 bases, with 13 bases left in between. The CDR3 sequence: CASRVGIVTGELFF. Written as DNA, the CDR3 is TGCGCCAGCAGGGTCGGGATAGTGACCGGGGAGCTGTTTTTT.

The rearrangement links TRBV5-1 to TRBJ2-5, with 10 bases aligning to TRBD2. Germline V lookup: CDR1 SGHRS, CDR2 YFSETQ. CDR3 length: 15 residues. V lost 6 bases to trimming and J lost 5 bases; unmatched junction nucleotides: 10. The CDR3 loop is CASKVSSGSGETQYF. CDR3 bases: TGCGCCAGCAAAGTTTCTAGCGGGAGTGGTGAGACCCAGTACTTC.

This chain uses TRBV27 with TRBJ2-3, with a weak D call TRBD1 (6 bases). The germline CDR1 and CDR2 sequences are MNHEY and SMNVEV (reference sequence). The ends were cut back, 8 bases at V and 5 bases at J, with 11 bases in the middle. This CDR3 comprises 12 residues. For the CDR3, the DNA is TGTGCCAGCCGTGAAGGGGGAGATACGCAGTATTTT. This sequence encodes CASREGGDTQYF.

The chain uses TRBV2 and TRBJ2-7; D possibly corresponds to TRBD1 (5 bases). V was trimmed by 3 bases and J by 2 bases, leaving 20 bases between them. The CDR3 is 17 residues long. The germline V gene encodes CDR1 SNHLY and CDR2 FYNNEI. CDR3 region: CASSDPEQGTSTYEQYF. DNA of the CDR3: TGTGCCAGCAGTGACCCGGAGCAGGGAACCTCCACCTACGAGCAGTACTTC. Filled out from reference TRBV2 and TRBJ2-7, the complete variable domain reads EPEVTQTPSHQVTQMGQEVILRCVPISNHLYFYWYRQILGQKVEFLVSFYNNEISEKSEIFDDQFSVERPDGSNFTLKIRSTKLEDSAMYFCASSDPEQGTSTYEQYFGPGTRLTVT.

This chain joins TRBV18 and TRBJ1-2; a weak D match, TRBD1 (6 bases). Per germline, CDR1 KGHSH and CDR2 LQKENI. Trimming pared 8 bases from V and 4 bases from J, leaving 14 bases between. This CDR3 is built from 13 residues. In DNA, the CDR3 is TGTGCCAGCACAAGGACAGCAACCTATGGCTACACCTTC. Amino acids: CASTRTATYGYTF.

The gene calls are TRBV18 and TRBJ1-5; no firm D call. The germline CDR1 and CDR2 sequences are KGHSH and LQKENI. The CDR3 is made up of 16 amino acids. The germline V and J ends were trimmed by 3 bases and 6 bases, with 18 bases remaining between them. In DNA form, the CDR3 reads TGTGCCAGCTCACCGGTACAGTTACATTCATCTCAGCCCCAGCATTTT. This gives the protein CASSPVQLHSSQPQHF.

This chain links TRBV6-1 with TRBJ2-7; the match to TRBD1 covers 8 bases. Germline V lookup: CDR1 MNHNS, CDR2 SASEGT. V gave up 4 bases and J gave up 4 bases; unmatched junction bases: 12. The CDR3 contains 16 residues. Here the CDR3 DNA reads TGTGCCAGCAGTGGAGAGAACAGGGGGATCAAATACGAGCAGTACTTC. Translating gives CASSGENRGIKYEQYF.

The V call is TRBV2, the J call TRBJ2-7, with D tentatively TRBD2 (5 bases). V was trimmed by 7 bases and J by 4 bases, leaving 17 bases between them. In germline, CDR1 is SNHLY, CDR2 FYNNEI. CDR3 size: 14 residues. The chain's CDR3 is CASTITTGYYEQYF. The CDR3 region has the DNA TGTGCCAGCACCATCACGACGGGATATTACGAGCAGTACTTC. Filled out from reference TRBV2 and TRBJ2-7, the complete variable domain reads EPEVTQTPSHQVTQMGQEVILRCVPISNHLYFYWYRQILGQKVEFLVSFYNNEISEKSEIFDDQFSVERPDGSNFTLKIRSTKLEDSAMYFCASTITTGYYEQYFGPGTRLTVT.

The chain joins TRBV9 to TRBJ2-3; perhaps TRBD1 as D (6 bases). This CDR3 has 14 amino acids. CDR1 is SGDLS and CDR2 is YYNGEE in the germline V gene. The V and J ends lost 0 bases and 4 bases respectively, with 9 bases between them. The CDR3 sequence: CASSVVGGPDTQYF. DNA for the CDR3: TGTGCCAGCAGCGTAGTTGGGGGCCCAGATACGCAGTATTTT.

The chain links TRBV7-9 to TRBJ2-6, with a weak D call TRBD2 (6 bases). Germline loops: CDR1 SEHNR, CDR2 FQNEAQ (reference sequence). The CDR3 totals 19 residues. The V and J ends lost 5 bases and 0 bases respectively, with 20 bases between them. The CDR3 nucleotides are TGTGCCAGCAGCCGGGCAGGTTCGGGACTTATCTCTGGGGCCAACGTCCTGACTTTC. Translation: CASSRAGSGLISGANVLTF.

The rearrangement uses TRBV5-1 and TRBJ1-1; maybe TRBD1 (5 bases). The V and J ends lost 5 bases and 10 bases respectively, with 24 bases between them. Germline V gene lookup returns CDR1 SGHRS and CDR2 YFSETQ. The CDR3 sequence is 15 residues long. The CDR3 is CASSSLEGAPGGAFF. Here the CDR3 DNA reads TGCGCCAGCAGTTCATTAGAAGGGGCGCCGGGCGGAGCTTTCTTT.

This chain connects TRBV6-5 to TRBJ2-7; tentatively, D is TRBD2 (5 bases). CDR1 and CDR2 (germline): MNHEY, SVGAGI. The CDR3 spans 12 residues. V lost 6 bases to trimming and J lost 4 bases, with 10 bases between them. The CDR3 DNA is TGTGCCAGCAGGAGCGGATCGTACGAGCAGTACTTC. This encodes CASRSGSYEQYF.

The rearrangement uses TRBV7-6 and TRBJ2-7; the D gene is possibly TRBD1 (5 bases). The CDR3 runs to 12 residues. V was clipped by 1 base and J by 6 bases, with 7 bases between them. CDR1 and CDR2 from the germline V gene are SGHVS and FNYEAQ. The CDR3 spells CASSLGQSEQYF. DNA for the CDR3: TGTGCCAGCAGCTTAGGACAGTCCGAGCAGTACTTC.

The gene calls are TRBV6-1 and TRBJ2-2, with no clear D. Trimming pared 0 bases from V and 8 bases from J, leaving 4 bases between. CDR1 is MNHNS and CDR2 is SASEGT in the germline V gene. The CDR3 runs to 12 residues. The CDR3 spells CASSEARGELFF. CDR3 coding DNA: TGTGCCAGCAGTGAAGCGCGTGGGGAGCTGTTTTTT.

Here the CDR3 reads CASSPPGGEQFF. The CDR3 bases are TGTGCCAGCAGCCCCCCCGGCGGGGAGCAGTTCTTC. V usage is TRBV7-3 and J usage is TRBJ2-1; D may be TRBD2 (5 bases). The CDR3 spans 12 residues. Germline V gene sequence: CDR1 SGHTA, CDR2 FQGTGA. Deletions cut 5 bases from V and 10 bases from J, with 12 bases between.

The chain joins TRBV27 to TRBJ1-1; 10 bases line up with TRBD1. Trimming cost V 2 bases and J 9 bases; bases outside gene matches: 3. CDR3 length: 13 residues. Germline lookup yields CDR1 MNHEY and CDR2 SMNVEV (reference sequence). In DNA, the CDR3 is TGTGCCAGCAGTTTAAGGGGACAGGGGAAAGCTTTCTTT. It yields the protein CASSLRGQGKAFF.

The gene calls are TRBV19 and TRBJ2-3; 7 positions agree with TRBD1. CDR1 LNHDA and CDR2 SQIVND come from the germline V gene (reference sequence). Trimming took 6 bases from V and 3 from J; bases not matched to a gene: 6. The CDR3 runs 14 residues. The CDR3 here is CASSNRGGTDTQYF. The CDR3 nucleotides read TGTGCCAGTAGCAACAGGGGTGGGACAGATACGCAGTATTTT. The whole variable domain, filled in from reference TRBV19 and TRBJ2-3, reads DGGITQSPKYLFRKEGQNVTLSCEQNLNHDAMYWYRQDPGQGLRLIYYSQIVNDFQKGDIAEGYSVSREKKESFPLTVTSAQKNPTAFYLCASSNRGGTDTQYFGPGTRLTVL.

V usage is TRBV9 and J usage is TRBJ1-2, with 11 bases matching TRBD1. V dropped 0 bases and J dropped 2; count of bases not matched to a gene: 0. The germline gives CDR1 SGDLS, CDR2 YYNGEE. This CDR3 has 15 amino acids. The DNA for the CDR3 is TGTGCCAGCAGCGTAGGGACAGGGGGCAACTATGGCTACACCTTC. This gives the protein CASSVGTGGNYGYTF.

The chain is built from TRBV27 and TRBJ2-1; 11 bases map to TRBD2. V lost 8 bases and J lost 4; bases outside the gene matches: 10. Looked up from germline, CDR1 is MNHEY and CDR2 is SMNVEV (reference sequence). This CDR3 has 16 amino acids. The CDR3 DNA is TGTGCCAGCGGGGCTAGCGGGAGGCCGAAGTACAATGAGCAGTTCTTC. It codes for CASGASGRPKYNEQFF.

This chain connects TRBV7-3 to TRBJ2-1; D ambiguous. Trimming removed 7 bases from V and 5 bases from J, with 9 bases in between. Germline CDR1 and CDR2: SGHTA and FQGTGA. The CDR3 spans 12 residues. CDR3 sequence (DNA): TGTGCCAGCACACCAGGTAACAATGAGCAGTTCTTC. Translating gives CASTPGNNEQFF. Combining the CDR3 with reference TRBV7-3 and TRBJ2-1 gives the whole variable domain GAGVSQTPSNKVTEKGKYVELRCDPISGHTALYWYRQSLGQGPEFLIYFQGTGAADDSGLPNDRFFAVRPEGSVSTLKIQRTERGDSAVYLCASTPGNNEQFFGPGTRLTVL.

V gene TRBV25-1 combines with J gene TRBJ2-2; TRBD2 matches 8 bases. The CDR3 loop spans 14 amino acids. Germline V gives CDR1 MGHDK, CDR2 SYGVNS. The V gene end was trimmed by 5 bases and the J gene end by 8 bases; junction bases not matched to a gene: 7. CDR3 in DNA: TGTGCCAGCAGTAAAACTAGCGGTTCAGGGGAGCTGTTTTTT. Its translation: CASSKTSGSGELFF.

The gene calls are TRBV15 and TRBJ1-5; D is unclear. Trimming left V 5 bases short and J 4 bases short, with 12 bases between. CDR3 length: 14 amino acids. The germline V gene encodes CDR1 LNHNV and CDR2 YYDKDF (reference sequence). This CDR3 reads CATSPQPNNQPQHF. DNA of the CDR3: TGTGCCACCAGCCCACAGCCCAATAATCAGCCCCAGCATTTT.

The gene calls are TRBV18 and TRBJ2-5, with TRBD2 as a possible D gene (6 bases). The V end lost 1 base, the J end lost 1 base, and 7 bases lay between the germline ends. Germline V gene data show CDR1 as KGHSH and CDR2 as LQKENI. The CDR3 extends over 14 amino acids. This chain's CDR3 is CASSPLAVQETQYF. The CDR3 DNA follows: TGTGCCAGCTCACCACTAGCGGTCCAAGAGACCCAGTACTTC.

The CDR3 DNA reads as TGTGCCAGCAGGACAGGACAGGGGGCTTTTGAAGCTTTCTTT. This gives the protein CASRTGQGAFEAFF. The chain joins TRBV27 to TRBJ1-1, with TRBD1 matching over 11 bases. From germline, CDR1 is MNHEY and CDR2 SMNVEV (reference sequence). The CDR3 has 14 amino acids. The V and J ends lost 6 bases and 7 bases, in that order; junction bases with no gene match: 7.

V and J are TRBV7-6 and TRBJ2-2, with TRBD1 matching 7 bases. Germline-derived CDR1 and CDR2 are SGHVS and FNYEAQ. With 11 bases clipped from V and 4 bases from J, the junction kept 7 bases outside the gene matches. The CDR3 consists of 13 residues. The CDR3, as DNA: TGTGCCGCCGACAGGGTGTCCACCGGGGAGCTGTTTTTT. Its translation is CAADRVSTGELFF.

The J gene is TRBJ2-7, the V gene TRBV7-9; D may be TRBD2 (5 bases). Looked up from germline, CDR1 is SEHNR and CDR2 is FQNEAQ (reference sequence). Trimming took 8 bases from V and 0 from J, leaving 17 bases between them. This CDR3 is built from 15 residues. The CDR3 is CASASSRGSSYEQYF. DNA for the CDR3: TGTGCCAGCGCATCTAGCCGGGGAAGCTCCTACGAGCAGTACTTC.